This TCR beta chain was observed in a study of vaccination and CD4 T cells after COVID-19. Whole-study context: Control cultures received a CEFX pool, an HIV-1 Nef pool, or no peptide.

Treatment denoted: approximately 9-day PBMC culture with coronavirus spike peptide pools or control peptides (ViraFEST assay). Researchers collected the unexposed donor's CD4+ T cells before the COVID-19 pandemic (2011-2018). This clonotype is deemed medium-sized. Its matching antigen is unknown. Sequencing of the DNA from cultured CD4+ T cells was carried out with the Oncomine TCR Beta short-read assay. TCRdb re-called the PCR reads with MiXCR, one entry per CDR3 protein. The sample holds more than 4,000 distinct CDR3 sequences, approximately 46% seen once. Sequencing input: CD4+ T cells from blood, cultured in vitro. This sequence was found in a human donor in good health.

The CDR3: CASSYQDRLNYGYTF. CDR3 sequence (DNA): TGTGCCAGCAGTTACCAGGACAGGTTGAACTATGGCTACACCTTC. The gene calls are TRBV12-3 or TRBV12-4 and TRBJ1-2, with 7 bases aligning to TRBD1. V lost 4 bases and J lost 2; bases outside the gene matches: 7. This CDR3 contains 15 residues.